This is a list of T cell receptor beta chains from one sample in a study of shared clonotypes between healthy human individuals. Sequencing was performed with immunoSEQ multiplex PCR; in TCRdb, only in-frame clones are kept and a portion is missing. The sample carries about 2.1 million clones, about 93% recorded once. The sequencing input was naive CD8+ T cells from PBMCs. The source is a man aged 18-30 years in good health. Some clones in this sample may be carry-over from other donors' samples. Both conserved end residues are part of each CDR3. D genes are given only for firm matches. Rows give clone size only sometimes, using once, few, many, or a class for an expanded clone.

v_gene	d_gene	j_gene	abundance	CDR3nt	CDR3aa
TRBV19	-	TRBJ1-5	-	TGTGCCAGTAGACGCAGTCCCAATCAGCCCCAGCATTTT	CASRRSPNQPQHF
TRBV7-3	-	TRBJ2-3	-	TGTGCCAGCAGCTTTTCCGGCGGCGCAGATACGCAGTATTTT	CASSFSGGADTQYF
TRBV27	-	TRBJ1-6	-	TGTGCCAGCAGTTTATCCGGACAGAAGCTATGGCCCCTCCACTTT	CASSLSGQKLWPLHF
TRBV28	TRBD1	TRBJ1-5	few	TGTGCCAGCAGTTTAACAGGGGTAAGCAATCAGCCCCAGCATTTT	CASSLTGVSNQPQHF
TRBV19	TRBD2	TRBJ2-1	-	TGTGCCAGTAGTATAGATCTCGGGAGCGGGAGATCTGGTGAGCAGTTCTTC	CASSIDLGSGRSGEQFF
TRBV7-2	TRBD2	TRBJ2-7	once	TGTGCCAGCAGCTTGCCTACTAGCGGGAGCATCTACGAGCAGTACTTC	CASSLPTSGSIYEQYF
TRBV29-1	-	TRBJ2-7	-	TGCAGCGTGACCACTGTGGGTACTTTTTACGAGCAGTACTTC	CSVTTVGTFYEQYF
TRBV6-6	-	TRBJ2-7	-	TGTGCCAGCAGTCCCCCCCTAACCTACGAGCAGTACTTC	CASSPPLTYEQYF
TRBV10-1	-	TRBJ2-2	-	TGCGCCAGCAGAGAATCCTACGGCGGGGAGCTGTTTTTT	CASRESYGGELFF
TRBV4-3	-	TRBJ2-1	-	TGCGCCAGCAGCCAAGATCGGGGGCCTTCCTACAATGAGCAGTTCTTC	CASSQDRGPSYNEQFF
TRBV4-1	TRBD2	TRBJ2-7	-	TGCGCCAGCAGCCAAGGGGCACTAGCGGGATCCTACGAGCAGTACTTC	CASSQGALAGSYEQYF
TRBV4-1	TRBD1	TRBJ2-7	once	TGCGCCAGCAGCCAAGCCCCGGGACAGACCACTTTCCAGCAGTACTTC	CASSQAPGQTTFQQYF
TRBV5-4	-	TRBJ2-7	-	TGTGCCAGCAGCAACTTACACGAGCAGTACTTC	CASSNLHEQYF
TRBV13	TRBD1	TRBJ1-3	-	TGTGCCAGCAGCCCGGGGCGGACAGGGCAAGGAAACACCATATATTTT	CASSPGRTGQGNTIYF
TRBV30	-	TRBJ1-1	few	TGTGCCTGGGACCTAACCCGGGATTCTGACACTGAAGCTTTCTTT	CAWDLTRDSDTEAFF
TRBV6-5	TRBD1	TRBJ1-5	-	TGTGCCAGCAGTTACTCGACAGGGGGCGATCAGCCCCAGCATTTT	CASSYSTGGDQPQHF
TRBV28	-	TRBJ2-7	-	TGTGCCAGCAGTAGATTTTGGGACACTGCTACGATGCAGTACTTC	CASSRFWDTATMQYF
TRBV29-1	-	TRBJ1-4	-	TGCAGCGTCCGAAGGGGCGAAAAACTGTTTTTT	CSVRRGEKLFF
TRBV6-5	TRBD1	TRBJ1-1	-	TGTGCCACCCTTCGGGACAGGGGGCTGAACACTGAAGCTTTCTTT	CATLRDRGLNTEAFF
TRBV7-7	TRBD1	TRBJ1-2	-	TGCGCCAGCAGCCAACTAAGGGGGCCGAACTATGGCTACACCTTC	CASSQLRGPNYGYTF
TRBV27	-	TRBJ2-7	-	TGTGCCAGCAGTTTCCAAAGGGGGACGGGCTACGAGCAGTACTTC	CASSFQRGTGYEQYF
TRBV15	TRBD2	TRBJ2-1	-	TGTGCCACCAGCAGAGATCACATAGCGGGAGGATTCTATGAGCAGTTCTTC	CATSRDHIAGGFYEQFF
TRBV9	TRBD1	TRBJ1-1	-	TGTGCCAGCAGACAAACAGGGGGCTCGAACACTGAAGCTTTCTTT	CASRQTGGSNTEAFF
TRBV11-2	TRBD1	TRBJ1-1	-	TGTGCCAGCAGCCCCACAGGGGGTTGGACTGAAGCTTTCTTT	CASSPTGGWTEAFF
TRBV18	-	TRBJ2-7	-	TGTGCCAGCTCACCAAGGGGCCCGGCGATCGACGAGCAGTACTTC	CASSPRGPAIDEQYF
TRBV29-1	-	TRBJ2-3	-	TGCAGCGTTGATGATATTCGCACAGATACGCAGTATTTT	CSVDDIRTDTQYF
TRBV4-1	-	TRBJ1-1	-	TGCGCCAGCAGCCAAGCCTCGGGACTCTCGAACACTGAAGCTTTCTTT	CASSQASGLSNTEAFF
TRBV28	-	TRBJ1-5	-	TGTGCCAGCAGTTTATGGAGGGCCGCGAGGCAGCCCCAGCATTTT	CASSLWRAARQPQHF
TRBV27	TRBD2	TRBJ2-1	-	TGTGCCAGCAGCTACTGGACTAGCGCCGTGGGCAATGAGCAGTTCTTC	CASSYWTSAVGNEQFF
TRBV7-9	-	TRBJ2-7	-	TGTGCCAGCAGCCTGGGCCTGTTCTCCTACGAGCAGTACTTC	CASSLGLFSYEQYF